The rows below give T cell receptor beta chains drawn from one sample of a study of blood T cell repertoires in COVID-19. Measured with immunoSEQ multiplex PCR; TCRdb has only the in-frame clones, and not every one. The data contain 130,000 to 150,000 clones, approximately 80% of them seen just once; the ten biggest clones take up 3.5%. Specimen: peripheral blood. These receptors all stem from a man in his 70s who had recovered from COVID-19. Each CDR3 is given with its conserved first and last residue. The D gene is left open where the match is weak. Size is stated for part of the rows, as once, few or many counts, or as a class when the clone is expanded.

clone size,V gene,J gene,D gene,CDR3 DNA,CDR3 protein
-,TRBV12-3/TRBV12-4,TRBJ2-3,TRBD1,TGTGCCAGCAGTTTAAGAGACAGGGGTCAGTATTTT,CASSLRDRGQYF
-,TRBV7-8,TRBJ2-1,-,TGTGCCAGCAGCCCCCTCGTCGCGGTCGACTCCTACAATGAGCAGTTCTTC,CASSPLVAVDSYNEQFF
-,TRBV4-1,TRBJ2-7,-,TGCGCCAGCAGCCAAAGTAGAGGAGGGCGGGCCTACGAGCAGTACTTC,CASSQSRGGRAYEQYF
-,TRBV30,TRBJ1-1,TRBD1,TGTGCCTGGATAGCCAGGGGGCAGAAAATGAACACTGAAGCTTTCTTT,CAWIARGQKMNTEAFF
-,TRBV5-4,TRBJ2-1,-,TGTGCCAGCATACCAAGCGGAGGAACCTACAATGAGCAGTTCTTC,CASIPSGGTYNEQFF
-,TRBV5-6,TRBJ2-2,-,TGTGCCAGCAGCTTGGGTAGCGCCATCACCGGGGAGCTGTTTTTT,CASSLGSAITGELFF
once,TRBV27,TRBJ1-6,-,TGTGCCAGCACCCCCTGGCCAGGACAAGGGTCACCCCTCCACTTT,CASTPWPGQGSPLHF
few,TRBV7-2,TRBJ1-4,-,TGTGCCAGCAGCCTTGGGGGGGACGGAAAACTGTTTTTT,CASSLGGDGKLFF
-,TRBV29-1,TRBJ1-1,-,TGCAGCGTTGAGTTTTGGACACGGGCCACTGAAGCTTTCTTT,CSVEFWTRATEAFF
-,TRBV6-5,TRBJ2-7,TRBD2,TGTGCCAGCAGTTATTCGACTAGCGGGAGTTACGAGCAGTACTTC,CASSYSTSGSYEQYF
-,TRBV10-2,TRBJ2-7,-,TGCGCCAGCCGGCAGACTGTAACCTACGAGCAGTACTTC,CASRQTVTYEQYF
-,TRBV29-1,TRBJ2-7,TRBD2,TGCAGCGTTGAGACTAGCGGGCCGTTCGAGCAGTACTTC,CSVETSGPFEQYF
-,TRBV3-1/TRBV3-2,TRBJ2-7,TRBD2,TGTGCCAGCAGCCAAGAGTCGCGGGAGACCTCCTACGAGCAGTACTTC,CASSQESRETSYEQYF
once,TRBV4-2,TRBJ2-7,-,TGTGCCAGCAGCCAAATCGATAGCTACGAGCAGTACTTC,CASSQIDSYEQYF
-,TRBV12-5,TRBJ2-6,TRBD1,TGTGCTAGTGGTTTTCCAGGGGGTATCTCTGGGGCCAACGTCCTGACTTTC,CASGFPGGISGANVLTF
-,TRBV5-1,TRBJ2-1,-,TGCGCCAGCACATCGGGGGTCACCTACAATGAGCAGTTCTTC,CASTSGVTYNEQFF
-,TRBV6-5,TRBJ2-7,TRBD1,TGTGCCAGCACCCGGCCAGGGACAGGGCGGAACGAGCAGTACTTC,CASTRPGTGRNEQYF
-,TRBV11-2,TRBJ2-3,-,TGTGCCAGCAGCTTAAACCAGGCACCAGATACGCAGTATTTT,CASSLNQAPDTQYF
-,TRBV7-9,TRBJ1-6,TRBD1,TGTGCCAGCAGCCGGACCTCGCGGGACAGCCATAATTCACCCCTCCACTTT,CASSRTSRDSHNSPLHF
-,TRBV27,TRBJ2-4,TRBD1,TGTGCCAGCAGGGGACAGAACAAAAACATTCAGTACTTC,CASRGQNKNIQYF